A single T cell receptor (beta chain) is shown here with its context. The antigen remains undetermined. Treatment: oral pan-JAK inhibitor, 5-10 mg twice daily. Punch biopsies of lesional scalp, plus peripheral blood, were taken from alopecia areata patients. Sorted out of PBMCs were CD4+ T cells and CD8+ T cells. The sample belongs to a study of CD8+ T cells in alopecia areata. Study-wide points: Scalp clonality, together with expanded CD8+ clones among the top 100, fell significantly with tofacitinib. In blood and scalp, many expanded lesional clones persisted during tofacitinib.

Losses at the gene ends were 4 bases for V and 2 bases for J; bases not matched to a gene: 1. Germline assignment: CDR1 SGHDT and CDR2 YYEEEE. The CDR3 sequence is 13 residues long. cDNA serving as the sequencing template came from extracted, reverse transcribed RNA. This table comes from immunoSEQ multiplex PCR, and its TCRdb copy is limited to in-frame clones, with some not included. In the table there are 200,000 to 250,000 clones, about 57% of which are singletons. The chain has TRBV5-6 and TRBJ1-1; 8 nucleotides line up with TRBD1. The sequence was collected from a human donor with alopecia areata. The sequencing here drew on CD4+ T cells sorted from blood, taken at week 4, from a patient treated with tofacitinib. CDR3 DNA: TGTGCCAGCAGCCAGGGGGCCAACACTGAAGCTTTCTTT. This codes for CASSQGANTEAFF.